Below, one T cell receptor beta chain is given with its context. The entry originates in a study of blood T cell repertoires in COVID-19. Germline CDR1 SNHLY, CDR2 FYNNEI. The CDR3 length is 15 residues. V lost 10 bases and J lost 0, with 13 bases in between. In the original workflow: Estimation of nucleated cell counts was performed using reference gene primer amplification. Using immunoSEQ multiplex PCR, the repertoire was profiled, and TCRdb retains in-frame clones only, with some absent. V and J calls and clone size follow that table, whereas D and trimming were derived from the DNA. The top ten clones hold roughly 0.78% of a sample with around 460,000 clones, about 87% of them seen once.

This sequence joins TRBV2 and TRBJ2-6, with D tentatively TRBD1 (5 bases). The TCR was taken from a man in his late teens or twenties with COVID-19, enrolled during active disease. The sequencing input was peripheral blood. CDR3 residues: CATKQESSGANVLTF. The CDR3 region has the DNA TGTGCCACTAAACAGGAAAGCTCTGGGGCCAACGTCCTGACTTTC.